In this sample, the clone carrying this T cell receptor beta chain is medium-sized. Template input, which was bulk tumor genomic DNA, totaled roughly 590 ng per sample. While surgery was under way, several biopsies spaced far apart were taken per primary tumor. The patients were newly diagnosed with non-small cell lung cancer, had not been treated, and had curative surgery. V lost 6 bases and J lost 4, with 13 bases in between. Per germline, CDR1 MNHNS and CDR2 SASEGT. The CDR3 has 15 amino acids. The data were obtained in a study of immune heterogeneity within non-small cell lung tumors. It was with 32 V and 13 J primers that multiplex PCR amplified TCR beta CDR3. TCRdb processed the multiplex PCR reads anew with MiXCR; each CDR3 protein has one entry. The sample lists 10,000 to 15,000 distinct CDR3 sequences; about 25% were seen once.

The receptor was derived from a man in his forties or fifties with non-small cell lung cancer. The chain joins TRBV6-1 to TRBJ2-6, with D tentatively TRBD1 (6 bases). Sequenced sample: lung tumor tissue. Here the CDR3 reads CASSKTGVGANVLTF. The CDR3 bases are TGTGCCAGCAGCAAGACAGGTGTCGGGGCCAACGTCCTGACTTTC.